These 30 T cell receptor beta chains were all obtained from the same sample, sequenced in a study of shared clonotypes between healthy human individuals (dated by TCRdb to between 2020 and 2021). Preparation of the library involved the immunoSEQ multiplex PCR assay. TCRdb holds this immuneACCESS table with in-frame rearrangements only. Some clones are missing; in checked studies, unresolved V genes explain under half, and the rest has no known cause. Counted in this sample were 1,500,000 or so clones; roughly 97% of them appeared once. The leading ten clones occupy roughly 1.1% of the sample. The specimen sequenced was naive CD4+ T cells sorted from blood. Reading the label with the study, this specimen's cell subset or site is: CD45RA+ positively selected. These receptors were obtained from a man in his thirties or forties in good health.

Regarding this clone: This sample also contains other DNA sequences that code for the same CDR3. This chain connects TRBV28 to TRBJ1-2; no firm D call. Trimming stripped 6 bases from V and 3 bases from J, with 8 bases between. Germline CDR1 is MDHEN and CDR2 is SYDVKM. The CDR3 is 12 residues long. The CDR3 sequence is CASRTADYGYTF. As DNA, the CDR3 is TGTGCCAGCAGGACGGCGGACTATGGCTACACCTTC.

The CDR3 reads CASSLAQGSTGELFF. The CDR3, as DNA: TGTGCCAGCAGCTTAGCGCAGGGGTCCACCGGGGAGCTGTTTTTT. V gene TRBV11-3 combines with J gene TRBJ2-2; tentatively, D is TRBD1 (6 bases). V lost 1 base to trimming and J lost 4 bases, with 10 bases between them. CDR3 length: 15 amino acids. Germline V gives CDR1 SGHNT, CDR2 YENEEA.

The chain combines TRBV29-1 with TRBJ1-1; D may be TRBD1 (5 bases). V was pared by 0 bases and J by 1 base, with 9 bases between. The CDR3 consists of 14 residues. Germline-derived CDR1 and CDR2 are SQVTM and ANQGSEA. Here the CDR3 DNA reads TGCAGCGTTGAAGATACGGGGGGGAACACTGAAGCTTTCTTT. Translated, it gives CSVEDTGGNTEAFF.

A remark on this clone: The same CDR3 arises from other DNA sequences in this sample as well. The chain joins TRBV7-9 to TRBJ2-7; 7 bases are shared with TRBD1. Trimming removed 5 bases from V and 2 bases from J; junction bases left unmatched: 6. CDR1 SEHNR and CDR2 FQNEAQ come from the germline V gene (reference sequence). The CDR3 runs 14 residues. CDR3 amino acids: CASSLRTGTYEQYF. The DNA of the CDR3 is TGTGCCAGCAGCCTACGGACAGGAACCTACGAGCAGTACTTC.

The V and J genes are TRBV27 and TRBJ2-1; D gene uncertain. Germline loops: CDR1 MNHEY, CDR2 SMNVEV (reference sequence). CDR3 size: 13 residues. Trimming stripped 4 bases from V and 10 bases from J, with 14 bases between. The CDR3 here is CASSSLVAREQFF. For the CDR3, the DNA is TGTGCCAGCAGTTCCCTGGTCGCCCGCGAGCAGTTCTTC.

CDR3 in DNA: TGTGCCAGCAGCAAAATAGCGGGACCCCAAGAGACCCAGTACTTC. Amino acid sequence: CASSKIAGPQETQYF. The chain joins TRBV5-6 to TRBJ2-5; TRBD2 agrees at 8 bases. The CDR3 is made up of 15 amino acids. V lost 4 bases to trimming and J lost 1 base; unmatched junction nucleotides: 6. The germline V gene encodes CDR1 SGHDT and CDR2 YYEEEE.

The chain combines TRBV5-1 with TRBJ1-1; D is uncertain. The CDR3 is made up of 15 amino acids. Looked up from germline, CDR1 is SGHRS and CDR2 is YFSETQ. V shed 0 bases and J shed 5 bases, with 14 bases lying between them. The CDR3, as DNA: TGCGCCAGCAGCTTGGCCTTCAAGGGAAGGACTGAAGCTTTCTTT. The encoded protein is CASSLAFKGRTEAFF.

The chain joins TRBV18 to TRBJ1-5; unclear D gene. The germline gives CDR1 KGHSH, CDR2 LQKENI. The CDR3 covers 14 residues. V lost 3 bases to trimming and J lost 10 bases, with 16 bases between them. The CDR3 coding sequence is TGTGCCAGCTCACCGGTGGAGTTGGAACATCCCCAGCATTTT. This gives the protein CASSPVELEHPQHF.

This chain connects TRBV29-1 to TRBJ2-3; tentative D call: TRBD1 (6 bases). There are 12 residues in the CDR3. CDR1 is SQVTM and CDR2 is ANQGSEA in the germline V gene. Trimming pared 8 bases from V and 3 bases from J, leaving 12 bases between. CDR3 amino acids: CSPKQGTDTQYF. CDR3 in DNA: TGCAGCCCAAAACAGGGAACAGATACGCAGTATTTT.

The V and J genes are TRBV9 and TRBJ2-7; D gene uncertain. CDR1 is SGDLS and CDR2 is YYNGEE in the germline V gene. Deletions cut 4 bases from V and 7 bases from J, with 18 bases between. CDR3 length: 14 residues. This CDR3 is CASSPRPGHVEQYF. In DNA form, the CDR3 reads TGTGCCAGCAGCCCTCGACCGGGTCACGTAGAGCAGTACTTC.

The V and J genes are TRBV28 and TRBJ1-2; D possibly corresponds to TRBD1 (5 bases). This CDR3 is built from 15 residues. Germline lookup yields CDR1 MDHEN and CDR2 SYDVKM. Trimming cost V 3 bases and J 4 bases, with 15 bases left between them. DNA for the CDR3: TGTGCCAGCAGTTTGAAGGGGAGGGTCTTCTATGGCTACACCTTC. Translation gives CASSLKGRVFYGYTF.

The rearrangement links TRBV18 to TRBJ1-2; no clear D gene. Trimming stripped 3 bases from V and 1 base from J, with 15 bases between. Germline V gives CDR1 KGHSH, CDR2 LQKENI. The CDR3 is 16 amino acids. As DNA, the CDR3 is TGTGCCAGCTCACCCTCACCCCCCCAGGATAACTATGGCTACACCTTC. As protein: CASSPSPPQDNYGYTF.

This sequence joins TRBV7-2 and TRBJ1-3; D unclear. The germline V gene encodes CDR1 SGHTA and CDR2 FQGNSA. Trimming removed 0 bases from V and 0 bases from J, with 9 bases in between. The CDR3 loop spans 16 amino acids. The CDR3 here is CASSLAGPNSGNTIYF. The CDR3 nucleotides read TGTGCCAGCAGCTTAGCCGGCCCGAACTCTGGAAACACCATATATTTT. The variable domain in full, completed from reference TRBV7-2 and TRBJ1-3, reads GAGVSQSPSNKVTEKGKDVELRCDPISGHTALYWYRQSLGQGLEFLIYFQGNSAPDKSGLPSDRFSAERTGGSVSTLTIQRTQQEDSAVYLCASSLAGPNSGNTIYFGEGSWLTVV.

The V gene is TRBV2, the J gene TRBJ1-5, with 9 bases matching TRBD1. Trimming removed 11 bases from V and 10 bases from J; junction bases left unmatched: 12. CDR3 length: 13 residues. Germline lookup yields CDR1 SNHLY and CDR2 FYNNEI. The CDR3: CAATTGGHYPQHF. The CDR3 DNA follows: TGTGCCGCGACGACAGGGGGACATTACCCCCAGCATTTT.

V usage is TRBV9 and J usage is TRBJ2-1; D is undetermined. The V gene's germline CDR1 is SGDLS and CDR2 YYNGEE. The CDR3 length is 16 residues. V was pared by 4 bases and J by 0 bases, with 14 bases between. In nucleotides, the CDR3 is TGTGCCAGCAGCCTGGGCGGACGCAGCTCCTACAATGAGCAGTTCTTC. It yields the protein CASSLGGRSSYNEQFF.

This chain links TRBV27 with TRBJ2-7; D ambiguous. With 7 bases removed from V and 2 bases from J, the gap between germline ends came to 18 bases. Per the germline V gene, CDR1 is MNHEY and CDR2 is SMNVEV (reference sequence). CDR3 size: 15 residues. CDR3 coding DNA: TGTGCCAGCAATCCCTCGAGCCGATTAGCCTACGAGCAGTACTTC. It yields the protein CASNPSSRLAYEQYF.

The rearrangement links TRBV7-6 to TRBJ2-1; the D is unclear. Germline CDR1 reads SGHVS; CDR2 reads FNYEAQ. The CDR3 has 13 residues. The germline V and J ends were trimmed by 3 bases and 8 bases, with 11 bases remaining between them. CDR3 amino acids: CASSFGVGDEQFF. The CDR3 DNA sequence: TGTGCCAGCAGCTTTGGGGTAGGAGATGAGCAGTTCTTC.

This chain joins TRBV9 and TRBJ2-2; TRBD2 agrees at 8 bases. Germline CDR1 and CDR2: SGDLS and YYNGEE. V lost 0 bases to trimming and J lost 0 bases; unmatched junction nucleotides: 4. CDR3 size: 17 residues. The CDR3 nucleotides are TGTGCCAGCAGCGTAGCAGGAGCGGGAGCGAACACCGGGGAGCTGTTTTTT. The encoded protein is CASSVAGAGANTGELFF.

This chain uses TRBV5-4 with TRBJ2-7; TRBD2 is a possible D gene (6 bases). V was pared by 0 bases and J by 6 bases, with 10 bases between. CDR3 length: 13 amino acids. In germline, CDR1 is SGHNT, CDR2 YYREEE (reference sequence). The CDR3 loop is CASSLAGRPEQYF. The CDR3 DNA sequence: TGTGCCAGCAGCTTGGCCGGGAGACCCGAGCAGTACTTC.

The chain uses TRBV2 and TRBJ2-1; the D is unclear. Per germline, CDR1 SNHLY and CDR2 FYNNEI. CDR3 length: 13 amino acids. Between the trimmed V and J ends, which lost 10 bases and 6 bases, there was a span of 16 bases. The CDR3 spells CATRDEFGNEQFF. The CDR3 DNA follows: TGTGCCACCAGAGACGAGTTCGGCAATGAGCAGTTCTTC.

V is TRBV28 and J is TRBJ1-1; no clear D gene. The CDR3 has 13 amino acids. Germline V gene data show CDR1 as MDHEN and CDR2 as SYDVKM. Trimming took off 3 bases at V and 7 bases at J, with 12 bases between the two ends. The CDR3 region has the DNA TGTGCCAGCAGTTTCCGAATCGTTAGTGAAGCTTTCTTT. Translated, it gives CASSFRIVSEAFF.

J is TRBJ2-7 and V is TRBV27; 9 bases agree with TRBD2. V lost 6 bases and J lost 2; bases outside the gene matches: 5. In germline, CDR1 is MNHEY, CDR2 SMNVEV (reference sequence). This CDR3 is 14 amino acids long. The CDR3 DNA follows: TGTGCCAGCAGCCGGCGGGAGGGTCCCTACGAGCAGTACTTC. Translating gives CASSRREGPYEQYF.

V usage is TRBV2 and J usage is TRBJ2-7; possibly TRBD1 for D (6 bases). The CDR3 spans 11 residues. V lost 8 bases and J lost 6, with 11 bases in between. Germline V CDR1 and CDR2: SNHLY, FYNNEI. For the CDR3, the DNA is TGTGCCAGCCAAACGACAGGCGAGCAGTACTTC. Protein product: CASQTTGEQYF. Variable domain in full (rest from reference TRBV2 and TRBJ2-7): EPEVTQTPSHQVTQMGQEVILRCVPISNHLYFYWYRQILGQKVEFLVSFYNNEISEKSEIFDDQFSVERPDGSNFTLKIRSTKLEDSAMYFCASQTTGEQYFGPGTRLTVT.

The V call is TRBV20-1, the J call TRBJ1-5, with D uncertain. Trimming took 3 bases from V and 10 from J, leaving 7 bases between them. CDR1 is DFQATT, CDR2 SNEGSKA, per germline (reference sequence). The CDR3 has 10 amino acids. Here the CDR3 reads CSARDKPQHF. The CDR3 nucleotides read TGCAGTGCTAGGGATAAACCCCAGCATTTT.

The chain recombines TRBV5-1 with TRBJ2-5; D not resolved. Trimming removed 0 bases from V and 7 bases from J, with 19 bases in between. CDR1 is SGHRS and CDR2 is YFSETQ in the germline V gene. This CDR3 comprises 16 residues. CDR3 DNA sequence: TGCGCCAGCAGCTTGGCCGAAATTAGTTCGGCCGGGACCCAGTACTTC. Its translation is CASSLAEISSAGTQYF.

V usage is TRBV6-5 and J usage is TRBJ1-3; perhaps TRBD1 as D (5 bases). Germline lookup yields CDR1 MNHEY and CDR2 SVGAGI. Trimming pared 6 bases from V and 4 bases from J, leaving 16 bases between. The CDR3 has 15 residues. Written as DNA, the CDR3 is TGTGCCAGCAGGCTTGGTGGGGCGAAAGGAAACACCATATATTTT. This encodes CASRLGGAKGNTIYF.

In DNA, the CDR3 is TGCGCCAGCAGCCAAGATTCCTCCCATGGCTACACCTTC. It yields the protein CASSQDSSHGYTF. The chain is built from TRBV4-1 and TRBJ1-2; D gene uncertain. The CDR3 loop spans 13 amino acids. CDR1 MGHRA and CDR2 YSYEKL come from the germline V gene. V was cut by 0 bases and J by 6 bases, with 8 bases left in between.

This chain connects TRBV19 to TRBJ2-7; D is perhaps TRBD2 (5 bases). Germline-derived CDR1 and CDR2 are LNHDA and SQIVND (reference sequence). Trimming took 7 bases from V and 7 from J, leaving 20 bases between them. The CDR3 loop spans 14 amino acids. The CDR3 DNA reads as TGTGCCAGTACTCCGGGCGGGCCCCGCTCAGAGCAGTACTTC. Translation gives CASTPGGPRSEQYF.

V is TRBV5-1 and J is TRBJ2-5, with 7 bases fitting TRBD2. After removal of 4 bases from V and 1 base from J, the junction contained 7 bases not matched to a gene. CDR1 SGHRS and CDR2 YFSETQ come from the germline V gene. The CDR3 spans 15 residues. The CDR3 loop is CASSLSAGTQETQYF. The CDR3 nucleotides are TGCGCCAGCAGCCTCTCAGCGGGGACCCAAGAGACCCAGTACTTC.

Written as DNA, the CDR3 is TGTGCCAGCAGGGGACTAGCGGGAGTCGAGGATGAGCAGTTCTTC. Translation gives CASRGLAGVEDEQFF. V usage is TRBV27 and J usage is TRBJ2-1; the match to TRBD2 covers 14 bases. The junction had 6 bases not matched to a gene; V was cut back by 6 bases and J by 8 bases. Per germline, CDR1 MNHEY and CDR2 SMNVEV (reference sequence). The CDR3 is 15 residues long.